The 21 T cell receptor beta chains reported below all come from one sample, sequenced in a study of cytomegalovirus exposure and HLA in healthy donors. The PCR contained 60 Vbeta and 13 Jbeta primers. The table came from immunoSEQ multiplex PCR; TCRdb's copy has only in-frame clones and leaves some out. This sample's table has about 35,000 clones. The sequencing sample was made of PBMCs. The receptors come from a man aged 35 to 55 in good health and CMV-seronegative.

This rearrangement joins TRBV9 to TRBJ1-2; D may be TRBD1 (6 bases). Trimming left V 0 bases short and J 0 bases short, with 15 bases between. CDR3 length: 17 amino acids. Germline V gene data show CDR1 as SGDLS and CDR2 as YYNGEE. CDR3 protein: CASSVGRGLSANYGYTF. CDR3 bases: TGTGCCAGCAGCGTAGGCAGGGGCCTATCCGCTAACTATGGCTACACCTTC. The full variable domain, its missing parts supplied by reference TRBV9 and TRBJ1-2, is DSGVTQTPKHLITATGQRVTLRCSPRSGDLSVYWYQQSLDQGLQFLIQYYNGEERAKGNILERFSAQQFPDLHSELNLSSLELGDSALYFCASSVGRGLSANYGYTFGSGTRLTVV.

Comment on this clone: The junction departs from the called germline gene at one end, perhaps through a read error. This chain joins TRBV5-1 and TRBJ2-7; TRBD1 matches at 7 bases. Germline lookup yields CDR1 SGHRS and CDR2 YFSETQ. This CDR3 comprises 12 residues. The CDR3 nucleotides read TGCGCCAGCAGCTTGACAGGGGACGAGCAGTCCTTC. Encoded protein: CASSLTGDEQSF.

The CDR3 spells CAWRGMNTEAFF. The CDR3 DNA is TGTGCCTGGAGGGGCATGAACACTGAAGCTTTCTTT. The chain carries TRBV30 and TRBJ1-1; no definite D call. Germline-derived CDR1 and CDR2 are GTSNPN and SVGIG (reference sequence). Trimming removed 3 bases at V and 0 bases at J, with 5 bases between. The CDR3 consists of 12 residues.

The chain links TRBV13 to TRBJ1-1; D ambiguous. The CDR3 is 13 amino acids. V gave up 4 bases and J gave up 1 base, with 7 bases separating them. Germline V lookup: CDR1 PRHDT, CDR2 FYEKMQ (reference sequence). This chain's CDR3 is CASSYQENTEAFF. The CDR3 DNA reads as TGTGCCAGCAGCTACCAGGAGAACACTGAAGCTTTCTTT.

V and J are TRBV7-3 and TRBJ2-6; 9 nucleotides match TRBD1. V lost 5 bases and J lost 8; bases outside the gene matches: 4. This CDR3 spans 14 amino acids. CDR1 is SGHTA and CDR2 is FQGTGA in the germline V gene. CDR3 nucleotide sequence: TGTGCCAGCAGCCCGACAGGGGGAACCAACGTCCTGACTTTC. Its translation: CASSPTGGTNVLTF.

This chain joins TRBV4-1 and TRBJ1-4, with TRBD1 matching over 7 bases. The V gene's germline CDR1 is MGHRA and CDR2 YSYEKL. This CDR3 has 16 residues. Germline trimming cut 1 base from V and 6 bases from J; bases unmatched to any gene: 8. The CDR3: CASSQAKGQSHEKLFF. As DNA, the CDR3 is TGCGCCAGCAGCCAAGCGAAGGGACAGTCCCATGAAAAACTGTTTTTT.

The chain joins TRBV12-5 to TRBJ2-5, with 13 bases fitting TRBD2. There are 16 residues in the CDR3. Germline CDR1 LGHNT, CDR2 FRNRAP. V lost 7 bases and J lost 4; bases outside the gene matches: 9. CDR3 residues: CASASGLAGVGETQYF. The CDR3 coding sequence is TGTGCTAGTGCCTCCGGACTAGCGGGAGTCGGAGAGACCCAGTACTTC.

The chain employs TRBV27 and TRBJ1-2; D perhaps matches TRBD1 (6 bases). This CDR3 is built from 12 residues. Germline CDR1 is MNHEY and CDR2 is SMNVEV (reference sequence). V gave up 6 bases and J gave up 4 bases, with 9 bases separating them. The CDR3 coding sequence is TGTGCCAGCAGCACAGGGCCCTATGGCTACACCTTC. Translating gives CASSTGPYGYTF.

This rearrangement joins TRBV12-5 to TRBJ2-1, with D unresolved. V was trimmed by 0 bases and J by 10 bases, leaving 4 bases between them. The CDR3 runs 11 residues. Germline assignment: CDR1 LGHNT and CDR2 FRNRAP. CDR3 DNA sequence: TGTGCTAGTGGTTTGGTACTCGAGCAGTTCTTC. Amino acids: CASGLVLEQFF.

The chain combines TRBV30 with TRBJ2-1; 10 positions match TRBD1. The CDR3 covers 13 residues. Losses at the gene ends were 1 base for V and 9 bases for J; bases not matched to a gene: 3. Germline-derived CDR1 and CDR2 are GTSNPN and SVGIG (reference sequence). DNA for the CDR3: TGTGCCTGGAGTGGACAGGGGGCTGGTGAGCAGTTCTTC. Translating it yields CAWSGQGAGEQFF.

The chain links TRBV11-1 to TRBJ2-2; D is uncertain. V lost 5 bases and J lost 0, with 13 bases in between. The CDR3 length is 16 residues. Germline CDR1 and CDR2: SGHAT and FQDESV (reference sequence). The CDR3 is CASSPLVYANTGELFF. CDR3 in DNA: TGTGCCAGCAGCCCCCTAGTTTACGCGAACACCGGGGAGCTGTTTTTT. Based on the CDR3 plus reference TRBV11-1 and TRBJ2-2, the full variable domain is EAEVAQSPRYKITEKSQAVAFWCDPISGHATLYWYRQILGQGPELLVQFQDESVVDDSQLPKDRFSAERLKGVDSTLKIQPAELGDSAMYLCASSPLVYANTGELFFGEGSRLTVL.

The rearrangement joins TRBV7-3 to TRBJ2-3; D may be TRBD1 (6 bases). In germline, CDR1 is SGHTA, CDR2 FQGTGA. The CDR3 runs 15 residues. V dropped 5 bases and J dropped 1 base, with 13 bases sitting between them. This chain's CDR3 is CASSLGTPRTDTQYF. CDR3 DNA sequence: TGTGCCAGCAGCCTGGGGACACCCCGCACAGATACGCAGTATTTT. The variable domain in full, completed from reference TRBV7-3 and TRBJ2-3, reads GAGVSQTPSNKVTEKGKYVELRCDPISGHTALYWYRQSLGQGPEFLIYFQGTGAADDSGLPNDRFFAVRPEGSVSTLKIQRTERGDSAVYLCASSLGTPRTDTQYFGPGTRLTVL.

This chain joins TRBV28 and TRBJ1-5, with a possible D match to TRBD1 (6 bases). Germline V lookup: CDR1 MDHEN, CDR2 SYDVKM. V was shortened by 6 bases and J by 0 bases, with 12 bases between the two germline ends. There are 15 residues in the CDR3. This chain's CDR3 is CASRGGGDSNQPQHF. The CDR3 DNA reads as TGTGCCAGCAGAGGGGGAGGGGATAGCAATCAGCCCCAGCATTTT.

The chain is built from TRBV27 and TRBJ1-1; 8 nucleotides align to TRBD1. The CDR3 contains 15 residues. In germline, CDR1 is MNHEY, CDR2 SMNVEV (reference sequence). With V trimmed by 7 bases and J by 1 base, 8 bases remained unmatched. CDR3 DNA sequence: TGTGCCAGCAACCCTCTGGGACAGGAGAACACTGAAGCTTTCTTT. As protein: CASNPLGQENTEAFF.

V is TRBV19 and J is TRBJ1-2, with 10 bases aligning to TRBD1. The CDR3 has 15 residues. The germline gives CDR1 LNHDA, CDR2 SQIVND (reference sequence). Germline trimming cut 5 bases from V and 4 bases from J; bases unmatched to any gene: 7. In DNA, the CDR3 is TGTGCCAGTAGTTCCCCGGGACAGGGGAGCTATGGCTACACCTTC. Protein sequence: CASSSPGQGSYGYTF.

V is TRBV29-1 and J is TRBJ2-7; 7 positions match TRBD2. The CDR3 is 15 amino acids. Trimming took 5 bases from V and 0 from J; bases not matched to a gene: 10. The germline V gene encodes CDR1 SQVTM and CDR2 ANQGSEA. The CDR3 region has the DNA TGCAGCGTTAAACGGGGGGAGATGAGCTCCTACGAGCAGTACTTC. Translation: CSVKRGEMSSYEQYF.

This chain links TRBV30 with TRBJ2-7; TRBD1 matches at 9 bases. V was clipped by 2 bases and J by 4 bases; unmatched bases: 3. There are 13 residues in the CDR3. Germline V gene lookup returns CDR1 GTSNPN and CDR2 SVGIG (reference sequence). The CDR3 DNA follows: TGTGCCTGGAGTCCGGGACAGGGTTACGAGCAGTACTTC. Translation gives CAWSPGQGYEQYF.

This chain uses TRBV30 with TRBJ2-5, with D tentatively TRBD1 (7 bases). This CDR3 has 13 residues. Trimming pared 5 bases from V and 5 bases from J, leaving 15 bases between. Per germline, CDR1 GTSNPN and CDR2 SVGIG (reference sequence). The CDR3: CAWLKQGRETQYF. Here the CDR3 DNA reads TGTGCCTGGCTTAAACAGGGGAGGGAGACCCAGTACTTC. The full variable domain, rest sourced from reference TRBV30 and TRBJ2-5, is SQTIHQWPATLVQPVGSPLSLECTVEGTSNPNLYWYRQAAGRGLQLLFYSVGIGQISSEVPQNLSASRPQDRQFILSSKKLLLSDSGFYLCAWLKQGRETQYFGPGTRLLVL.

J is TRBJ2-1 and V is TRBV7-9; TRBD2 matches 11 bases. CDR1 is SEHNR, CDR2 FQNEAQ, per germline (reference sequence). J was trimmed by 7 bases and V by 5 bases; bases with no gene match: 10. The CDR3 length is 16 residues. In DNA, the CDR3 is TGTGCCAGCAGCCATTCCATAGCTAGCGGGGGGAATGAGCAGTTCTTC. As protein: CASSHSIASGGNEQFF.

The chain carries TRBV13 and TRBJ2-5; D remains ambiguous. V was cut by 5 bases and J by 5 bases, with 6 bases left in between. The length of the CDR3 is 11 residues. Germline V CDR1 and CDR2: PRHDT, FYEKMQ (reference sequence). The CDR3 protein is CASSTRETQYF. The CDR3 bases are TGTGCCAGCAGCACCCGGGAGACCCAGTACTTC.

The rearrangement joins TRBV30 to TRBJ1-2; TRBD1 agrees at 10 bases. The CDR3 covers 20 residues. Germline CDR1 is GTSNPN and CDR2 is SVGIG (reference sequence). V lost 3 bases, J lost 4 bases, and 23 bases stayed unmatched. The CDR3 DNA reads TGTGCCTGGAGCGTCTATCTGGGCCAGGGACAGGGGCGTACCGGCTATGGCTACACCTTC. Amino acid sequence: CAWSVYLGQGQGRTGYGYTF. Full variable domain (rest looked up from reference TRBV30 and TRBJ1-2): SQTIHQWPATLVQPVGSPLSLECTVEGTSNPNLYWYRQAAGRGLQLLFYSVGIGQISSEVPQNLSASRPQDRQFILSSKKLLLSDSGFYLCAWSVYLGQGQGRTGYGYTFGSGTRLTVV.